This T cell receptor beta chain was sequenced for a study of identical twins. Study observations and caveats: Zero-insertion findings could be partly confounded by invariant cells (MAIT and iNKT cells).

In germline, CDR1 is DFQATT, CDR2 SNEGSKA (reference sequence). The CDR3 has 15 residues. With 5 bases clipped from V and 4 bases from J, the junction kept 10 bases outside the gene matches. Details on this clonotype: Its target is unknown.

Through template switching, a universal primer site was introduced, and the cDNA contained unique molecular identifiers. One entry per CDR3 protein, called by TCRdb with MiXCR from the 5' RACE reads. The data contain about 480,000 distinct CDR3 sequences, 12% to 15% of them singletons. In addition, the sample was reused for a study of yellow fever vaccine responses in identical twins.

V is TRBV20-1 and J is TRBJ2-1, with 8 bases aligning to TRBD1. The TCR was taken from a woman between 18 and 30 years old in good health. Sequences were obtained from CD4+ T cells sorted from blood. The CDR3 here is CSARTWTGKYNEQFF. CDR3 bases: TGCAGTGCTCGCACTTGGACAGGGAAATACAATGAGCAGTTCTTC.